This T cell receptor (beta chain) derives from a study of T cells in Graves' hyperthyroidism and ophthalmopathy. Looked up from germline, CDR1 is SQVTM and CDR2 is ANQGSEA. V gave up 7 bases and J gave up 8 bases; unmatched junction bases: 7. This CDR3 contains 13 residues. This clonotype was seen at least ten times. Researchers took RNA transcripts and amplified the TCR beta CDR3 regions from them. HTBI primers were used for first-round RT-PCR of the TCR CDR3. TCRdb reprocessed the multiplex PCR reads with MiXCR, giving one entry per CDR3 protein. The sample comprises hundreds of thousands of distinct CDR3 sequences, approximately 20% of which are singletons, and about 60% rests with the top ten.

The chain employs TRBV29-1 and TRBJ2-1; 11 bases fit TRBD2. Material for sequencing was blood. This TCR was sampled from a man aged 25 to 40 with Graves' ophthalmopathy. CDR3 protein: CSATSGTLDEQFF. As DNA, the CDR3 is TGCAGCGCGACTAGCGGGACCTTGGATGAGCAGTTCTTC.